This is a list of T cell receptor beta chains from one sample in a study of shared clonotypes between healthy human individuals. The method was immunoSEQ multiplex PCR; TCRdb's version includes in-frame clones alone and lacks a portion of them. The table lists 2 million or so clones, approximately 95% of them singletons, with 0.1% to 0.15% in the top ten. The source material was naive CD4+ T cells sorted from blood. These receptors came from a man aged 18-30 years in good health. CDR3s leave out the opening cysteine and the closing phenylalanine or tryptophan. Fields, in order: V gene, J gene, CDR3 protein.

V gene: TRBV7-2; J gene: TRBJ1-6; CDR3 protein: ASSLGQGRNSPLH
V gene: TRBV4-1; J gene: TRBJ1-5; CDR3 protein: ASSQLPQGIGGNQPQH
V gene: TRBV20-1; J gene: TRBJ1-2; CDR3 protein: SAPDGYT
V gene: TRBV5-1; J gene: TRBJ2-1; CDR3 protein: ASSLGHNEQF
V gene: TRBV7-2; J gene: TRBJ2-5; CDR3 protein: ASRPRLAGDETQY
V gene: TRBV7-2; J gene: TRBJ2-1; CDR3 protein: ASSFGTSGSNEQF
V gene: TRBV7-9; J gene: TRBJ1-5; CDR3 protein: ASSPEPGQGGNQPQH
V gene: TRBV5-1; J gene: TRBJ1-4; CDR3 protein: ASSLVSGGINEKLF
V gene: TRBV5-5; J gene: TRBJ2-7; CDR3 protein: ASSLGDEQH
V gene: TRBV27; J gene: TRBJ2-5; CDR3 protein: ASRQTAGETQY
V gene: TRBV29-1; J gene: TRBJ1-1; CDR3 protein: SVFRGKTEAF
V gene: TRBV5-8; J gene: TRBJ1-1; CDR3 protein: ASSGDTTEAF
V gene: TRBV18; J gene: TRBJ2-1; CDR3 protein: ASSPGGVVRYNEQF
V gene: TRBV12-5; J gene: TRBJ1-2; CDR3 protein: ASGRAPGYGYT
V gene: TRBV5-1; J gene: TRBJ2-7; CDR3 protein: ASSPGTAYEQY
V gene: TRBV9; J gene: TRBJ2-7; CDR3 protein: ASSVRAGGTHEQY
V gene: TRBV18; J gene: TRBJ2-3; CDR3 protein: ASSPPPGRDTQY
V gene: TRBV30; J gene: TRBJ1-6; CDR3 protein: AWSATGGHSPLH
V gene: TRBV28; J gene: TRBJ2-7; CDR3 protein: ASSLLGTDSYYEQY